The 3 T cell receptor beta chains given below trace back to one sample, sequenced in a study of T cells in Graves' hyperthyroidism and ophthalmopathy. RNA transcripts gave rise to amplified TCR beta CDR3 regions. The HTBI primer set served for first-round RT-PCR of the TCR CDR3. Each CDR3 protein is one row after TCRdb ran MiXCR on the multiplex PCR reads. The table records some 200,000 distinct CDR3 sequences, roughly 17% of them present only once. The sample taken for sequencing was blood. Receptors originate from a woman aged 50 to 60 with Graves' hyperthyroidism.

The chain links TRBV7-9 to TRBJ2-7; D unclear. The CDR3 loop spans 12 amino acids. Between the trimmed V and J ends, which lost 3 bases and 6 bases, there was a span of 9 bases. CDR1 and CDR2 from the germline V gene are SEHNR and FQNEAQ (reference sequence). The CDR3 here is CASSFPGPEQYF. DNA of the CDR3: TGTGCCAGCAGCTTTCCCGGGCCCGAGCAGTACTTC.

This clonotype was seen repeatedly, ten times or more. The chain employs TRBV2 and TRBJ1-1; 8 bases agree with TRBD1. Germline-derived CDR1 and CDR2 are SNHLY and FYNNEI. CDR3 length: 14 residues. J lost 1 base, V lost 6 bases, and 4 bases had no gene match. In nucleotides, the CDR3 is TGTGCCAGCAGGATGACAGGGGAGAACACTGAAGCTTTCTTT. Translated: CASRMTGENTEAFF.

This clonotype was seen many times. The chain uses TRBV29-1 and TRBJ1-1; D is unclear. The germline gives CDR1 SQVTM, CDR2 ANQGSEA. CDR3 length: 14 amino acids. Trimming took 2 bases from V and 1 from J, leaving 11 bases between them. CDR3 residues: CSVETLDTNTEAFF. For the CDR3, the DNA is TGCAGCGTTGAAACCTTGGATACGAACACTGAAGCTTTCTTT. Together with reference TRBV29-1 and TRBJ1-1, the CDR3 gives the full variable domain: SAVISQKPSRDICQRGTSLTIQCQVDSQVTMMFWYRQQPGQSLTLIATANQGSEATYESGFVIDKFPISRPNLTFSTLTVSNMSPEDSSIYLCSVETLDTNTEAFFGQGTRLTVV.